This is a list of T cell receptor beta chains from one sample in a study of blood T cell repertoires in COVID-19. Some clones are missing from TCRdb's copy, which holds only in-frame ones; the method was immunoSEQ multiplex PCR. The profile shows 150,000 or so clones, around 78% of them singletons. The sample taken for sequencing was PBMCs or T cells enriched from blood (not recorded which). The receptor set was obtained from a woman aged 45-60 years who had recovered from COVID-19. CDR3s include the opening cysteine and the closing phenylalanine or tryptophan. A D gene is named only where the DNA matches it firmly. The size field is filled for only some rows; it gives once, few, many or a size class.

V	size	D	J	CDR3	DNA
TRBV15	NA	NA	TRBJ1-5	CATSGEEDRRAGDQPQHF	TGTGCCACCAGCGGAGAGGAAGACAGGCGCGCGGGGGACCAGCCCCAGCATTTT
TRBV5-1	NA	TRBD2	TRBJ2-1	CASSLGLAANNEQFF	TGCGCCAGCAGCTTGGGACTAGCGGCAAACAATGAGCAGTTCTTC
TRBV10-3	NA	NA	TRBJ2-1	CAISQPGDSSYNEQFF	TGTGCCATCAGTCAGCCGGGGGACAGCTCCTACAATGAGCAGTTCTTC
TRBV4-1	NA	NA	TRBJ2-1	CASSQLTTSSYNEQFF	TGCGCCAGCAGCCAACTTACTACGAGCTCCTACAATGAGCAGTTCTTC
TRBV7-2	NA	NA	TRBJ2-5	CASSPVLARETQYF	TGTGCCAGCAGCCCAGTCCTAGCCCGAGAGACCCAGTACTTC
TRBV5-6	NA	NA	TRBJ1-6	CASRGPTLPLHF	TGTGCCAGTAGGGGCCCGACCTTACCCCTCCACTTT
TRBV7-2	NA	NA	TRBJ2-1	CASSSIRVDEQFF	TGTGCCAGCAGCTCAATCAGGGTGGATGAGCAGTTCTTC
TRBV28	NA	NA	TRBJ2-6	CASSLQGAGANVLTF	TGTGCCAGCAGTCTTCAGGGTGCTGGGGCCAACGTCCTGACTTTC
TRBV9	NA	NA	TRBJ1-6	CASSLYPGTNNSPLHF	TGTGCCAGCAGCTTATACCCCGGGACAAATAATTCACCCCTCCACTTT
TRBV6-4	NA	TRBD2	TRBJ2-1	CASRSLGGAYNEQFF	TGTGCCAGCCGGTCCCTCGGGGGGGCGTACAATGAGCAGTTCTTC
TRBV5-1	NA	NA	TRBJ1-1	CASSYSTGPLNTEAFF	TGCGCCAGCAGCTACTCGACAGGTCCCCTGAACACTGAAGCTTTCTTT
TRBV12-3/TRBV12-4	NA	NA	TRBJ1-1	CASSALGGEAFF	TGTGCCAGCAGTGCCCTAGGGGGTGAAGCTTTCTTT
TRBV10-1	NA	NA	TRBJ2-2	CASSDRLAGELFF	TGCGCCAGCAGTGACAGGTTAGCCGGGGAGCTGTTTTTT
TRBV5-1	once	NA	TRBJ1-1	CASSLGQYTEAFF	TGCGCCAGCAGCTTGGGACAGTACACTGAAGCTTTCTTT
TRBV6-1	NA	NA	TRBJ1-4	CASSEGVGGVVGTNEKLFF	TGTGCCAGCAGTGAAGGAGTCGGGGGTGTTGTGGGAACTAATGAAAAACTGTTTTTT
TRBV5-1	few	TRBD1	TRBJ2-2	CASAGGDTGELFF	TGCGCCAGCGCAGGGGGCGACACCGGGGAGCTGTTTTTT
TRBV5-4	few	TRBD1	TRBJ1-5	CASSLTGEANQPQHF	TGTGCCAGCAGCTTGACAGGGGAGGCTAATCAGCCCCAGCATTTT
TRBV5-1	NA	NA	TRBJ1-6	CASSLGGDYNSPLHF	TGCGCCAGCAGTCTGGGGGGGGACTATAATTCACCCCTCCACTTT
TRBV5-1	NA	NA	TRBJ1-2	CASSLELPYGYTF	TGCGCCAGCAGCTTGGAGCTGCCCTATGGCTACACCTTC
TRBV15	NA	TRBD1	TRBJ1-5	CATSRNRGNQPQHF	TGTGCCACCAGCAGAAACAGGGGGAATCAGCCCCAGCATTTT
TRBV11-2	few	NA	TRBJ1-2	CASSGEGGYGYTF	TGTGCCAGCAGCGGGGAAGGGGGCTATGGCTACACCTTC
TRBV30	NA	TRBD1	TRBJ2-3	CAWSVGRGRPDTQYF	TGTGCCTGGAGTGTAGGCAGGGGGCGCCCAGATACGCAGTATTTT
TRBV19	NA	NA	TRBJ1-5	CASSFTGYSQPQHF	TGTGCCAGTAGCTTTACAGGGTATAGCCAGCCCCAGCATTTT
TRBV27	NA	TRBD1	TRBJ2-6	CASSMTGGTGANVLTF	TGTGCCAGCAGTATGACAGGGGGGACTGGGGCCAACGTCCTGACTTTC
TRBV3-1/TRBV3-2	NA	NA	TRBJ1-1	CASSQDQSGNTWNTEAFF	TGTGCCAGCAGCCAAGATCAATCGGGAAACACATGGAACACTGAAGCTTTCTTT
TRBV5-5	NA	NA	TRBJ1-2	CASSFSQQGRYTF	TGTGCCAGCAGCTTTAGCCAACAGGGCCGCTACACCTTC
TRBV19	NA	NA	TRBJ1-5	CASSMTGTPQPQHF	TGTGCCAGTAGTATGACAGGAACCCCCCAGCCCCAGCATTTT
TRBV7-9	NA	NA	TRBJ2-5	CASSLRGAGETQYF	TGTGCCAGCAGCTTAAGGGGCGCCGGAGAGACCCAGTACTTC
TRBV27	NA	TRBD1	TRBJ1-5	CASSSGQGAQPQHF	TGTGCCAGCAGTTCCGGACAGGGGGCCCAGCCCCAGCATTTT
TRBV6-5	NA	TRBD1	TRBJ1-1	CASSYRQGAVTEAFF	TGTGCCAGCAGTTACCGACAGGGGGCGGTAACTGAAGCTTTCTTT
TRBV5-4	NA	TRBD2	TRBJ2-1	CASSRSSGGGSVNEQFF	TGTGCCAGCAGCCGTTCCTCAGGCGGCGGGAGTGTAAATGAGCAGTTCTTC